Following are 31 T cell receptor beta chains from one sample sequenced in a study of shared T cell receptors in the human thymus. TCRdb's copy holds only in-frame clones and misses some; the assay was immunoSEQ multiplex PCR. The table has 700,000 or so clones, around 85% seen once; the top ten hold roughly 0.01%. These sequences were also reported in another study, on human thymus T cells.

The sequenced sample consisted of thymocytes. The receptors were sampled from a girl under three years old with a congenital heart defect.

This sequence joins TRBV6-6 and TRBJ1-5, with D unclear. Trimming removed 6 bases at V and 6 bases at J, with 15 bases between. Germline CDR1 MNHNY, CDR2 SVGAGI (reference sequence). The CDR3 has 14 residues. The CDR3 reads CASRAGNLGQPQHF. CDR3 DNA sequence: TGTGCCAGCAGGGCCGGGAATCTTGGTCAGCCCCAGCATTTT.

The rearrangement uses TRBV5-6 and TRBJ1-2; 7 bases are a match to TRBD1. CDR1 and CDR2 (germline): SGHDT, YYEEEE. The ends lost 7 bases at V and 6 bases at J; junction bases unmatched: 18. This CDR3 region has 16 residues. The CDR3 bases are TGTGCCAGCGCTATCGGACTCCGGGACAGTGAAAATGGCTACACCTTC. It codes for CASAIGLRDSENGYTF.

This clone was detected once. The chain has TRBV19 and TRBJ2-1; the match to TRBD2 covers 9 bases. The J segment lost 7 bases and the V segment lost 5 bases, leaving 9 bases of the junction unmatched. CDR1 is LNHDA and CDR2 is SQIVND in the germline V gene (reference sequence). CDR3 length equals 15 residues. CDR3 in amino acids: CASSGLAGVENEQFF. The CDR3 DNA reads as TGTGCCAGTAGTGGATTAGCGGGGGTGGAGAATGAGCAGTTCTTC.

This clone was seen a single time. The chain links TRBV5-1 to TRBJ2-5; D is uncertain. Germline V gives CDR1 SGHRS, CDR2 YFSETQ. This CDR3 has 13 amino acids. V was clipped by 1 base and J by 4 bases, with 8 bases between them. CDR3 nucleotides: TGCGCCAGCAGCTTGTATCTGGCAGAGACCCAGTACTTC. Translated: CASSLYLAETQYF. Full variable domain (rest looked up from reference TRBV5-1 and TRBJ2-5): KAGVTQTPRYLIKTRGQQVTLSCSPISGHRSVSWYQQTPGQGLQFLFEYFSETQRNKGNFPGRFSGRQFSNSRSEMNVSTLELGDSALYLCASSLYLAETQYFGPGTRLLVL.

CDR3 nucleotides: TGTGCCAGCAGTTACGCGCCAGGACTAGTCCTCCACGAGCAGTACTTC. Translation gives CASSYAPGLVLHEQYF. This rearrangement joins TRBV6-5 to TRBJ2-7, with TRBD2 matching over 7 bases. J lost 5 bases, V lost 2 bases, and 12 bases had no gene match. Germline V CDR1 and CDR2: MNHEY, SVGAGI. The CDR3 sequence is 16 residues long.

V usage is TRBV19 and J usage is TRBJ1-5; D might be TRBD1 (5 bases). This CDR3 is built from 18 residues. V was shortened by 2 bases and J by 3 bases, with 20 bases between the two germline ends. Germline V gene data show CDR1 as LNHDA and CDR2 as SQIVND (reference sequence). The CDR3 nucleotides are TGTGCCAGTAGTATAACCCTGGGGCAGCCCCATGCCAATCAGCCCCAGCATTTT. Translating gives CASSITLGQPHANQPQHF.

This clone was observed once. The V gene is TRBV5-8, the J gene TRBJ2-7, with D unresolved. Germline V gives CDR1 SGHTS, CDR2 YDEGEE. There are 14 residues in the CDR3. The V and J ends lost 2 bases and 2 bases respectively, with 11 bases between them. Written as DNA, the CDR3 is TGTGCCAGCAGCTTCCGACACGAGACCTACGAGCAGTACTTC. Translating gives CASSFRHETYEQYF.

V and J are TRBV29-1 and TRBJ1-1, with a possible D match to TRBD1 (5 bases). This CDR3 is 16 amino acids long. Trimming removed 4 bases from V and 1 base from J, with 19 bases in between. Germline-derived CDR1 and CDR2 are SQVTM and ANQGSEA. The CDR3 loop is CSVVRQNNTRNTEAFF. The CDR3 nucleotides read TGCAGCGTTGTTAGACAGAATAATACGAGGAACACTGAAGCTTTCTTT.

V is TRBV2 and J is TRBJ2-6; unclear D gene. The CDR3 runs to 17 residues. With 6 bases removed from V and 0 bases from J, the gap between germline ends came to 15 bases. Germline CDR1 SNHLY, CDR2 FYNNEI. CDR3 residues: CASSHPVLSSGANVLTF. DNA for the CDR3: TGTGCCAGCAGCCACCCCGTACTAAGCTCTGGGGCCAACGTCCTGACTTTC.

The V and J genes are TRBV7-8 and TRBJ1-4; weak D call: TRBD1 (5 bases). The CDR3 totals 17 residues. Germline assignment: CDR1 SGHVS and CDR2 FQNEAQ. V lost 1 base and J 8 bases, leaving 20 bases between the germline ends. The CDR3 nucleotides read TGTGCCAGCAGCTTAGGGTATGGAAGGAGGGGAGGAGAAAAACTGTTTTTT. This translates into CASSLGYGRRGGEKLFF.

The chain combines TRBV19 with TRBJ2-1, with unresolved D. V was clipped by 5 bases and J by 1 base, with 18 bases between them. Germline loops: CDR1 LNHDA, CDR2 SQIVND (reference sequence). The CDR3 covers 17 residues. CDR3 nucleotides: TGTGCCAGTAGTCCCTTACCCTATATTGCTTCCTACAATGAGCAGTTCTTC. It codes for CASSPLPYIASYNEQFF.

The chain carries TRBV9 and TRBJ1-2; the D gene is possibly TRBD1 (5 bases). CDR1 and CDR2 from the germline V gene are SGDLS and YYNGEE. Trimming shortened V by 0 bases and J by 6 bases, and 12 bases separated the two germline ends. The CDR3 extends over 14 amino acids. In nucleotides, the CDR3 is TGTGCCAGCAGCGTAGACGGGCAGGGTCATGGCTACACCTTC. Its protein product is CASSVDGQGHGYTF.

The rearrangement uses TRBV5-1 and TRBJ1-1; no clear D gene. The CDR3 contains 15 residues. V lost 0 bases and J 11 bases, leaving 20 bases between the germline ends. Germline values: CDR1 SGHRS, CDR2 YFSETQ. CDR3 sequence reads: CASSLGPRSQVMAFF. Written as DNA, the CDR3 is TGCGCCAGCAGCTTGGGACCCAGATCTCAGGTCATGGCTTTCTTT.

The rearrangement links TRBV5-1 to TRBJ1-2; D is unclear. The CDR3 covers 13 residues. Germline V lookup: CDR1 SGHRS, CDR2 YFSETQ. V was cut by 6 bases and J by 10 bases, with 19 bases left in between. The CDR3 nucleotides read TGCGCCAGCATCCTGGCGGTCCGGGTATACTACACCTTC. This sequence encodes CASILAVRVYYTF.

V gene TRBV30 combines with J gene TRBJ1-4; 7 bases are shared with TRBD1. The V segment lost 0 bases and the J segment 0 bases; nucleotides outside the gene matches: 10. The germline gives CDR1 GTSNPN, CDR2 SVGIG (reference sequence). This CDR3 contains 18 residues. In DNA form, the CDR3 reads TGTGCCTGGAGTGTACTCCCGGGACAGCTGGCAACTAATGAAAAACTGTTTTTT. It encodes CAWSVLPGQLATNEKLFF.

The J gene is TRBJ1-2, the V gene TRBV5-4, with a possible D match to TRBD1 (5 bases). The CDR3 length is 13 residues. Germline-derived CDR1 and CDR2 are SGHNT and YYREEE (reference sequence). The germline V and J ends were trimmed by 4 bases and 5 bases, with 12 bases remaining between them. CDR3 region: CASSPGTFYGYTF. The CDR3 DNA reads TGTGCCAGCAGCCCCGGGACTTTTTATGGCTACACCTTC.

The chain employs TRBV10-3 and TRBJ1-2; the D gene is possibly TRBD1 (5 bases). The V gene lost 2 bases and the J gene lost 2 bases, with 15 bases spanning the gap. This CDR3 contains 16 residues. The germline CDR1 and CDR2 sequences are ENHRY and SYGVKD. This CDR3 is CAISEPKTDKNYGYTF. CDR3 nucleotide sequence: TGTGCCATCAGTGAGCCGAAGACAGATAAAAACTATGGCTACACCTTC.

The gene calls are TRBV6-1 and TRBJ2-7; TRBD1 matches at 9 bases. The CDR3 sequence is 15 residues long. Losses at the gene ends were 7 bases for V and 11 bases for J; bases not matched to a gene: 18. Germline lookup yields CDR1 MNHNS and CDR2 SASEGT. The CDR3 reads CASTQPQRDRGIEYF. The CDR3 DNA reads as TGTGCCAGCACCCAGCCCCAGCGTGACAGGGGGATCGAGTACTTC.

This clone was recorded only once. This chain joins TRBV7-9 and TRBJ2-3; the D gene is possibly TRBD1 (6 bases). CDR3 length equals 19 residues. The V gene lost 3 bases and the J gene lost 2 bases, with 24 bases spanning the gap. Germline V gene lookup returns CDR1 SEHNR and CDR2 FQNEAQ (reference sequence). Written as DNA, the CDR3 is TGTGCCAGCAGCTTTACTGTAGAGGGGGACCAATCACCCACAGATACGCAGTATTTT. It specifies CASSFTVEGDQSPTDTQYF.

The V call is TRBV28, the J call TRBJ1-3; no clear D. Germline V CDR1 and CDR2: MDHEN, SYDVKM. V lost 3 bases, J lost 0 bases, and 12 bases lay in between. The CDR3 runs 16 residues. The chain's CDR3 is CASSFGEGNSGNTIYF. As DNA, the CDR3 is TGTGCCAGCAGTTTCGGAGAGGGAAACTCTGGAAACACCATATATTTT. Full variable domain (outside the CDR3, taken from reference TRBV28 and TRBJ1-3): DVKVTQSSRYLVKRTGEKVFLECVQDMDHENMFWYRQDPGLGLRLIYFSYDVKMKEKGDIPEGYSVSREKKERFSLILESASTNQTSMYLCASSFGEGNSGNTIYFGEGSWLTVV.

Regarding this clone: Other DNA variants within this sample encode the same CDR3. The chain combines TRBV7-2 with TRBJ2-1, with 11 bases aligning to TRBD2. The germline V gene encodes CDR1 SGHTA and CDR2 FQGNSA. After removal of 2 bases from V and 4 bases from J, the junction contained 4 bases not matched to a gene. The CDR3 length is 16 residues. The CDR3 DNA reads as TGTGCCAGCAGCTTACGCCTAGCGGGGGGATACAATGAGCAGTTCTTC. Amino acids: CASSLRLAGGYNEQFF. Combining the CDR3 with reference TRBV7-2 and TRBJ2-1 gives the whole variable domain GAGVSQSPSNKVTEKGKDVELRCDPISGHTALYWYRQSLGQGLEFLIYFQGNSAPDKSGLPSDRFSAERTGGSVSTLTIQRTQQEDSAVYLCASSLRLAGGYNEQFFGPGTRLTVL.

The chain employs TRBV9 and TRBJ2-4; no clear D gene. The CDR3 sequence is 14 residues long. From germline, CDR1 is SGDLS and CDR2 YYNGEE. The V gene lost 0 bases and the J gene lost 7 bases, with 11 bases spanning the gap. DNA for the CDR3: TGTGCCAGCAGCGTAGGTCCTAGTAAGAACATTCAGTACTTC. This codes for CASSVGPSKNIQYF.

This chain joins TRBV7-2 and TRBJ2-7; the D gene is possibly TRBD2 (6 bases). This CDR3 has 13 amino acids. The germline CDR1 and CDR2 sequences are SGHTA and FQGNSA. With 8 bases removed from V and 3 bases from J, the gap between germline ends came to 14 bases. CDR3 nucleotide sequence: TGTGCCAGCGGCGGGGCCGGGGGCTACGAGCAGTACTTC. It yields the protein CASGGAGGYEQYF.

This chain links TRBV7-9 with TRBJ1-6, with TRBD1 identical over 7 bases. Trimming removed 5 bases from V and 9 bases from J; junction bases left unmatched: 10. Germline V gene sequence: CDR1 SEHNR, CDR2 FQNEAQ (reference sequence). The CDR3 consists of 15 residues. The CDR3 here is CASSPDDRATSPLHF. DNA for the CDR3: TGTGCCAGCAGCCCAGACGACAGGGCCACTTCACCCCTCCACTTT.

This chain joins TRBV6-1 and TRBJ2-5; 7 nucleotides line up with TRBD2. Trimming cost V 6 bases and J 5 bases; bases outside gene matches: 6. The CDR3 contains 13 residues. From germline, CDR1 is MNHNS and CDR2 SASEGT. DNA of the CDR3: TGTGCCAGCAGGGGGGGGTCGGGGGAGACCCAGTACTTC. Translated: CASRGGSGETQYF.

The chain employs TRBV18 and TRBJ2-7; D might be TRBD1 (6 bases). Germline CDR1 is KGHSH and CDR2 is LQKENI. This CDR3 region has 18 residues. Trimming removed 1 base at V and 6 bases at J, with 25 bases between. The CDR3 here is CASSPRAVSSDRTSEQYF. The CDR3 nucleotides read TGTGCCAGCTCACCACGTGCTGTCTCTTCGGACAGAACGTCCGAGCAGTACTTC.

The table lists this clone with a count of one. The CDR3 DNA is TGTGCCACCGCCCCCCCTTACAGGACCCCAAATTCACCCCTCCACTTT. Its translation is CATAPPYRTPNSPLHF. The chain joins TRBV10-3 to TRBJ1-6; D may be TRBD1 (5 bases). The CDR3 has 16 residues. The V gene's germline CDR1 is ENHRY and CDR2 SYGVKD. The V gene lost 10 bases and the J gene lost 7 bases, with 23 bases spanning the gap.

The J gene is TRBJ1-5, the V gene TRBV28, with D maybe TRBD1 (5 bases). Trimming cost V 6 bases and J 3 bases, with 21 bases left between them. The CDR3 is 17 amino acids. CDR1 is MDHEN, CDR2 SYDVKM, per germline. The CDR3 loop is CASSQPGRRTPNQPQHF. DNA of the CDR3: TGTGCCAGCAGCCAGCCGGGTCGAAGGACACCCAATCAGCCCCAGCATTTT.

The chain recombines TRBV15 with TRBJ1-4; 7 bases agree with TRBD1. The germline CDR1 and CDR2 sequences are LNHNV and YYDKDF (reference sequence). Germline trimming cut 0 bases from V and 7 bases from J; bases unmatched to any gene: 11. This CDR3 has 17 residues. CDR3 region: CATSRDKRTGGREKLFF. The CDR3 nucleotides are TGTGCCACCAGCAGAGATAAAAGGACAGGAGGTCGTGAAAAACTGTTTTTT. The whole variable domain, filled in from reference TRBV15 and TRBJ1-4, reads DAMVIQNPRYQVTQFGKPVTLSCSQTLNHNVMYWYQQKSSQAPKLLFHYYDKDFNNEADTPDNFQSRRPNTSFCFLDIRSPGLGDTAMYLCATSRDKRTGGREKLFFGSGTQLSVL.

This clone was observed a single time. The chain links TRBV27 to TRBJ2-5; tentative D call: TRBD2 (6 bases). The V gene lost 5 bases and the J gene lost 7 bases, with 14 bases spanning the gap. Germline V CDR1 and CDR2: MNHEY, SMNVEV (reference sequence). This CDR3 region has 13 residues. The CDR3 DNA reads TGTGCCAGCAGTCCCCGACTAGGAGGGACCCAGTACTTC. Protein: CASSPRLGGTQYF.

The V call is TRBV6-5, the J call TRBJ2-3; TRBD1 aligns across 7 bases. The V and J ends lost 4 bases and 11 bases, in that order; junction bases with no gene match: 9. The CDR3 spans 13 residues. The germline V gene has CDR1 MNHEY and CDR2 SVGAGI. The CDR3 DNA is TGTGCCAGCAGTTGCAGGGACAGCCCGAGGCAGTATTTT. This translates into CASSCRDSPRQYF.